The clone carrying this TCR beta chain was counted at least ten times. The CDR3 contains 14 residues. V dropped 5 bases and J dropped 1 base, with 10 bases sitting between them. Germline V gives CDR1 SNHLY, CDR2 FYNNEI. The source of the sample is a study of T-cell memory formation after mild COVID-19. MiXCR was run by TCRdb on the 5' RACE reads, yielding one entry per CDR3 protein. The table records a few hundred thousand distinct CDR3 sequences, around 8% of them present only once. Sequenced material: PBMCs or a T cell subset sorted from them (not recorded which). The gene calls are TRBV2 and TRBJ2-3, with a possible D match to TRBD2 (6 bases). This receptor was identified in a man aged 18 to 30 who had mild COVID-19 (a few samples of this study predate the infection). Cell type and time point are not known. CDR3 sequence reads: CASSFAGRTDTQYF. In nucleotides, the CDR3 is TGTGCCAGCAGTTTTGCGGGGCGCACAGATACGCAGTATTTT.